This T cell receptor beta chain came from a study of blood T cell repertoires in COVID-19. The overall study: Samples taken during acute and convalescent COVID-19 were collected in the United States, Italy and Spain. Sample material is recorded as cDNA or gDNA derived from T cells, B-cell-depleted T cells, or PBMCs.

This clone was seen a few times. The authors' processing: Counts of nucleated cells, estimated from reference gene primer amplification, were obtained. Libraries were prepared by immunoSEQ multiplex PCR; TCRdb keeps only in-frame clonotypes and omits some of them. V and J calls and clone size follow that table, whereas D and trimming were derived from the DNA. The sample records around 95,000 clones, around 85% being singletons. The source material was peripheral blood. The receptor was derived from a man aged 50-60 years with active or convalescent COVID-19.

CDR3 DNA: TGCGCCAGCAGCCAGACCGGGACTAGGGCCTACGAGCAGTACTTC. Its protein product is CASSQTGTRAYEQYF. The gene calls are TRBV4-1 and TRBJ2-7; 8 nucleotides agree with TRBD2. From germline, CDR1 is MGHRA and CDR2 YSYEKL. This CDR3 has 15 residues. Unmatched junction bases numbered 6, after V lost 3 bases and J lost 2 bases.